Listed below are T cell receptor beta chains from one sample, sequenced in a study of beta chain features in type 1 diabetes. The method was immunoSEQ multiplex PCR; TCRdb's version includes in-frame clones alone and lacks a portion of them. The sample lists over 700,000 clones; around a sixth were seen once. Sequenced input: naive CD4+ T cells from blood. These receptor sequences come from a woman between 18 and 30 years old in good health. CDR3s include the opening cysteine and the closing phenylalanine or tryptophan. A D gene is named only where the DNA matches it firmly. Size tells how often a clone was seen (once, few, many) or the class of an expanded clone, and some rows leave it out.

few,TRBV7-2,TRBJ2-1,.,TGTGCCAGCAGCTTTAGGGGAAGAAGGGGCAATGAGCAGTTCTTC,CASSFRGRRGNEQFF
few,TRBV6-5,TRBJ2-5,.,TGTGCCAGCAGTTACCCGGACGAGACCCAGTACTTC,CASSYPDETQYF
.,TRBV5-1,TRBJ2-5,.,TGCGCCAGCAGCTTTGGTCAAGAGACCCAGTACTTC,CASSFGQETQYF
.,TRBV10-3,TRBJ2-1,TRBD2,TGTGCCATCAGCCAAGGACTAGCGGGAGGGCCGGGTGAGCAGTTCTTC,CAISQGLAGGPGEQFF
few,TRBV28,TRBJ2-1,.,TGTGCCAGCAGTCTCTACTTCTATGAGCAGTTCTTC,CASSLYFYEQFF
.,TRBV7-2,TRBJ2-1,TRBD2,TGTGCCAGCAGCTTAAACCAGCGGGGAAGCGGTGAGCAGTTCTTC,CASSLNQRGSGEQFF
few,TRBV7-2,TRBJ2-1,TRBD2,TGTGCCAGCAGCTCTTTGCTTCAAGGACTAGCGGGAGCGGCCGAGCAGTTCTTC,CASSSLLQGLAGAAEQFF
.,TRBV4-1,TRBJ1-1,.,TGCGCCAGCAGCCAAGGCCGGATGGCTTTGAACACTGAAGCTTTCTTT,CASSQGRMALNTEAFF
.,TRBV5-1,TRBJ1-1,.,TGCGCCAGCAGCTTCAACATGGACGGTGCTGAAGCTTTCTTT,CASSFNMDGAEAFF
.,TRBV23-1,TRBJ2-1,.,TGCGCCAGCAGTTTGTGGAGGGGGTACAAGACTGAGCAGTTCTTC,CASSLWRGYKTEQFF